The 20 T cell receptor beta chains below all came from one sample that was sequenced in a study of beta chain features in type 1 diabetes. Every bit of the isolated RNA underwent reverse transcription, so sequencing read expressed TCRB transcripts. This table comes from immunoSEQ multiplex PCR, and its TCRdb copy is limited to in-frame clones, with some not included. The data contain around 500,000 clones, 10% to 12% of them singletons. Source material: naive CD4+ T cells from blood. The receptors stem from a woman aged 18-30 years in good health.

V gene TRBV29-1 combines with J gene TRBJ2-7; perhaps TRBD1 as D (6 bases). The CDR3 is 14 amino acids. From germline, CDR1 is SQVTM and CDR2 ANQGSEA. V lost 0 bases and J lost 1, with 10 bases in between. This chain's CDR3 is CSVEDPGHSYEQYF. CDR3 nucleotide sequence: TGCAGCGTTGAAGACCCGGGACATTCCTACGAGCAGTACTTC.

This clone was detected only a few times. This specimen includes other DNA sequences encoding the same CDR3. V gene TRBV28 combines with J gene TRBJ2-7; TRBD1 matches 7 bases. Germline assignment: CDR1 MDHEN and CDR2 SYDVKM. The CDR3 has 13 residues. V was pared by 6 bases and J by 0 bases, with 2 bases of the junction left unmatched. The CDR3 sequence is CASRNRGSYEQYV. The CDR3 DNA reads TGTGCCAGCAGAAACAGGGGCTCCTACGAGCAGTACGTC.

This clone was seen a few times. V gene TRBV6-5 combines with J gene TRBJ1-1, with TRBD1 matching 10 bases. The CDR3 consists of 16 residues. Per the germline V gene, CDR1 is MNHEY and CDR2 is SVGAGI. V lost 0 bases, J lost 0 bases, and 1 base stayed unmatched. CDR3 in amino acids: CASSYSGTGVNTEAFF. Written as DNA, the CDR3 is TGTGCCAGCAGTTACTCGGGGACAGGGGTGAACACTGAAGCTTTCTTT.

V gene TRBV7-6 combines with J gene TRBJ2-1; 9 positions agree with TRBD2. The length of the CDR3 is 16 residues. From germline, CDR1 is SGHVS and CDR2 FNYEAQ. The V and J ends lost 7 bases and 0 bases, in that order; junction bases with no gene match: 7. CDR3 sequence reads: CASTRLAASSYNEQFF. The CDR3 region has the DNA TGTGCCAGCACCAGACTAGCGGCGAGCTCCTACAATGAGCAGTTCTTC.

In its sample, this clone was seen a few times. In DNA, the CDR3 is TGTGCCACCCCAGTTCGGCCCAAGGGGAACTCTAACTATGGCTACACCTTC. This translates into CATPVRPKGNSNYGYTF. This chain connects TRBV27 to TRBJ1-2; tentatively, D is TRBD1 (5 bases). The CDR3 extends over 17 amino acids. V shed 10 bases and J shed 0 bases, with 24 bases lying between them. The V gene's germline CDR1 is MNHEY and CDR2 SMNVEV (reference sequence).

At least ten counts were recorded for this clone. The chain recombines TRBV30 with TRBJ2-3; D may correspond to TRBD1 or TRBD2 (5 bases each). The V end was cut by 0 bases, the J end by 0 bases, with 7 bases between. The CDR3 totals 14 residues. Germline values: CDR1 GTSNPN, CDR2 SVGIG (reference sequence). This CDR3 reads CAWSVGDSTDTQYF. The CDR3 nucleotides read TGTGCCTGGAGTGTTGGGGACAGCACAGATACGCAGTATTTT.

This sequence joins TRBV9 and TRBJ2-3, with TRBD2 identical over 12 bases. Germline loops: CDR1 SGDLS, CDR2 YYNGEE. V lost 4 bases, J lost 3 bases, and 3 bases stayed unmatched. The CDR3 runs 15 residues. CDR3 protein: CASSRTSGTTDTQYF. As DNA, the CDR3 is TGTGCCAGCAGCAGGACTAGCGGGACGACAGATACGCAGTATTTT.

The V gene is TRBV29-1, the J gene TRBJ2-3; D gene ambiguous. This CDR3 has 13 residues. The germline V and J ends were trimmed by 3 bases and 1 base, with 8 bases remaining between them. Germline CDR1 is SQVTM and CDR2 is ANQGSEA. CDR3 amino acids: CSVEKGRTDTQYF. DNA for the CDR3: TGCAGCGTTGAGAAAGGGCGCACAGATACGCAGTATTTT.

The chain employs TRBV7-2 and TRBJ2-1; perhaps D is TRBD1 or TRBD2 (5 bases each). V was clipped by 1 base and J by 7 bases, with 17 bases between them. The CDR3 is 16 amino acids. The germline V gene encodes CDR1 SGHTA and CDR2 FQGNSA. CDR3 bases: TGTGCCAGCAGCTTAGGGTACAGGACGGGGCGGAATGAGCAGTTCTTC. It specifies CASSLGYRTGRNEQFF.

This clone was observed a few times. The identical CDR3 is also encoded by other nucleotide sequences in the sample. The rearrangement uses TRBV15 and TRBJ1-2; perhaps TRBD1 as D (5 bases). Trimming cost V 2 bases and J 1 base, with 5 bases left between them. The CDR3 is made up of 13 amino acids. Germline assignment: CDR1 LNHNV and CDR2 YYDKDF (reference sequence). The CDR3 region is CATSRQGNYGYTF. Written as DNA, the CDR3 is TGTGCCACCAGCAGACAGGGTAACTATGGCTACACCTTC.

This clone was observed a handful of times. The rearrangement links TRBV15 to TRBJ2-3; possibly TRBD1 for D (6 bases). V gave up 0 bases and J gave up 3 bases, with 13 bases separating them. Germline CDR1 LNHNV, CDR2 YYDKDF (reference sequence). This CDR3 region has 16 residues. Here the CDR3 reads CATSRDRQGLTDTQYF. The CDR3 bases are TGTGCCACCAGCAGAGATCGTCAGGGGCTAACAGATACGCAGTATTTT.

This clone was observed a few times. This chain links TRBV27 with TRBJ2-7; 10 nucleotides match TRBD1. The junction had 10 bases not matched to a gene; V was cut back by 5 bases and J by 3 bases. The CDR3 has 16 amino acids. The germline V gene has CDR1 MNHEY and CDR2 SMNVEV (reference sequence). CDR3 DNA sequence: TGTGCCAGCAGTGCATTAAACCGGGACAGGGGCTACGAGCAGTACTTC. Translating gives CASSALNRDRGYEQYF.

A few counts support this clone. J is TRBJ2-3 and V is TRBV18; D is unclear. The germline CDR1 and CDR2 sequences are KGHSH and LQKENI. V lost 5 bases and J lost 0, with 6 bases in between. This CDR3 is 13 amino acids long. CDR3 residues: CASSGLSTDTQYF. The DNA of the CDR3 is TGTGCCAGCTCAGGGTTGAGCACAGATACGCAGTATTTT.

The V and J genes are TRBV25-1 and TRBJ1-5, with D possibly TRBD1 on 5 matching bases. This CDR3 spans 15 amino acids. Germline V gives CDR1 MGHDK, CDR2 SYGVNS. V was cut by 3 bases and J by 4 bases, with 13 bases left in between. CDR3 DNA: TGTGCCAGCAGTGACCCAGGGTTGGGTAATCAGCCCCAGCATTTT. The encoded protein is CASSDPGLGNQPQHF.

The table lists this clone with a few counts. The chain joins TRBV7-2 to TRBJ2-3; TRBD1 matches at 11 bases. The CDR3 is 14 amino acids. The V segment lost 5 bases and the J segment 5 bases; nucleotides outside the gene matches: 3. CDR1 is SGHTA, CDR2 FQGNSA, per germline. The CDR3 here is CASSRTGGIDTQYF. As DNA, the CDR3 is TGTGCCAGCAGCCGGACAGGGGGCATAGATACGCAGTATTTT.

This clone was observed a few times. The V gene is TRBV27, the J gene TRBJ2-3; no firm D call. Germline CDR1 MNHEY, CDR2 SMNVEV (reference sequence). The CDR3 is 13 residues long. V was clipped by 3 bases and J by 1 base, with 5 bases between them. This CDR3 reads CASSFIGTDTQYF. The CDR3 DNA sequence: TGTGCCAGCAGTTTCATAGGCACAGATACGCAGTATTTT.

This clone has just a few counts. The junction differs from germline at one of its ends, possibly a read error. The chain employs TRBV7-2 and TRBJ2-1, with 7 positions matching TRBD1. Germline V gene lookup returns CDR1 SGHTA and CDR2 FQGNSA. The CDR3 extends over 14 amino acids. The CDR3 reads CVSSQGTVYNEQFF. The CDR3, as DNA: TGTGTCAGCAGCCAGGGGACAGTATACAATGAGCAGTTCTTC.

This clone was found a few times. The rearrangement joins TRBV7-9 to TRBJ2-1, with TRBD2 identical over 13 bases. The CDR3 is made up of 17 amino acids. J was trimmed by 4 bases and V by 1 base; bases with no gene match: 4. Germline lookup yields CDR1 SEHNR and CDR2 FQNEAQ (reference sequence). CDR3 bases: TGTGCCAGCAGCTTAGGAGGGACTAGCGGGAAGTACAATGAGCAGTTCTTC. Translated: CASSLGGTSGKYNEQFF.

The J gene is TRBJ2-5, the V gene TRBV4-1; D ambiguous. CDR3 length equals 14 residues. V gave up 0 bases and J gave up 4 bases, with 9 bases separating them. Germline V lookup: CDR1 MGHRA, CDR2 YSYEKL. The CDR3 sequence is CASSQDRTAETQYF. DNA for the CDR3: TGCGCCAGCAGCCAAGATCGAACGGCAGAGACCCAGTACTTC.

This clone was recorded a few times. This chain connects TRBV6-5 to TRBJ1-2, with D possibly matching TRBD1 (6 bases). Germline-derived CDR1 and CDR2 are MNHEY and SVGAGI. The V gene lost 5 bases and the J gene lost 5 bases, with 9 bases spanning the gap. This CDR3 has 12 residues. This CDR3 reads CASSPDSYGYTF. CDR3 bases: TGTGCCAGCAGTCCGGACAGTTATGGCTACACCTTC.